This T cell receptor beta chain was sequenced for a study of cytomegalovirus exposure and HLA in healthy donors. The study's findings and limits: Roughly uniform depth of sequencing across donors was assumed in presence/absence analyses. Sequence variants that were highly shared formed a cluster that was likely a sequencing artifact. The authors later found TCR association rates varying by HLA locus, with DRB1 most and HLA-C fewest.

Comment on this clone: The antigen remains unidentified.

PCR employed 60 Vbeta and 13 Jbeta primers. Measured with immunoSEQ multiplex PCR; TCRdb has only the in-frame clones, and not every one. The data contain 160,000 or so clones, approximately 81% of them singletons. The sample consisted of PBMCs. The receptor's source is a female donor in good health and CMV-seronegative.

Here the CDR3 DNA reads TGTGCCAGCAATCGGGGGAAGATAAGCGGGAGTGGTACAGATACGCAGTATTTT. Amino acids: CASNRGKISGSGTDTQYF. The J gene is TRBJ2-3, the V gene TRBV28, with TRBD2 identical over 8 bases. The CDR3 is 18 amino acids. Germline values: CDR1 MDHEN, CDR2 SYDVKM. The V segment lost 7 bases and the J segment 3 bases; nucleotides outside the gene matches: 18.